This TCR beta chain derives from a study of cytomegalovirus exposure and HLA in healthy donors. The PCR had 60 Vbeta and 13 Jbeta primers. Measured with immunoSEQ multiplex PCR; TCRdb has only the in-frame clones, and not every one. This sample has under 200,000 clones, with 75% to 90% found just once. The receptor was isolated from a woman aged 30 to 39 in good health and CMV-seronegative. Sequencing was carried out using PBMCs.

This CDR3 is CASSSGSQGNYGYTF. CDR3 bases: TGTGCCAGCAGCTCCGGGTCGCAGGGGAACTATGGCTACACCTTC. This chain joins TRBV5-4 and TRBJ1-2, with D possibly TRBD1 on 6 matching bases. With 3 bases removed from V and 2 bases from J, the gap between germline ends came to 14 bases. Germline assignment: CDR1 SGHNT and CDR2 YYREEE (reference sequence). The CDR3 is 15 amino acids.